The 22 T cell receptor beta chains in this list originate from one sample, sequenced in a study of cytomegalovirus exposure and HLA in healthy donors. The PCR employed 60 Vbeta primers together with 13 Jbeta primers. Using immunoSEQ multiplex PCR, the repertoire was profiled, and TCRdb retains in-frame clones only, with some absent. Here the sample table reports 200,000 to 250,000 clones. The source material was PBMCs. These receptors all come from a girl aged 2-10 years in good health and CMV-seropositive.

This rearrangement joins TRBV11-3 to TRBJ2-3; D might be TRBD1 (6 bases). Germline CDR1 and CDR2: SGHNT and YENEEA. The ends were cut back, 5 bases at V and 1 base at J, with 13 bases in the middle. The CDR3 has 15 residues. The CDR3 here is CASSLGAFGTDTQYF. The CDR3 nucleotides are TGTGCCAGCAGCCTGGGGGCGTTTGGCACAGATACGCAGTATTTT.

The chain uses TRBV5-1 and TRBJ2-1; D remains unclear. Looked up from germline, CDR1 is SGHRS and CDR2 is YFSETQ. Trimming left V 1 base short and J 7 bases short, with 12 bases between. This CDR3 spans 14 amino acids. The CDR3 reads CASSLRLDLNEQFF. The CDR3 coding sequence is TGCGCCAGCAGCTTGAGGCTAGACCTGAATGAGCAGTTCTTC.

The chain combines TRBV28 with TRBJ1-3, with D possibly matching TRBD1 (6 bases). The CDR3 sequence is 14 residues long. Trimming removed 6 bases from V and 3 bases from J, with 12 bases in between. CDR1 and CDR2 (germline): MDHEN, SYDVKM. The CDR3 region is CASRVTGFGNTIYF. In DNA form, the CDR3 reads TGTGCCAGCAGGGTGACAGGATTTGGAAACACCATATATTTT.

The chain is built from TRBV28 and TRBJ1-2, with TRBD1 identical over 7 bases. The CDR3 is made up of 14 amino acids. CDR1 MDHEN and CDR2 SYDVKM come from the germline V gene. V trimming: 6 bases; J trimming: 0 bases; junction bases outside the gene matches: 4. CDR3 coding DNA: TGTGCCAGCAGGCTGGGACAGACTAACTATGGCTACACCTTC. This codes for CASRLGQTNYGYTF.

The genes are TRBV25-1 and TRBJ2-1; tentatively, D is TRBD2 (5 bases). The CDR3 spans 13 residues. V lost 6 bases and J lost 2, with 8 bases in between. From germline, CDR1 is MGHDK and CDR2 SYGVNS. Here the CDR3 reads CASRTGAYNEQFF. The CDR3 coding sequence is TGTGCCAGCAGGACCGGGGCCTACAATGAGCAGTTCTTC.

The rearrangement links TRBV27 to TRBJ1-1; a possible D gene is TRBD1 (6 bases). CDR3 length equals 15 residues. The germline V and J ends were trimmed by 8 bases and 1 base, with 17 bases remaining between them. Per the germline V gene, CDR1 is MNHEY and CDR2 is SMNVEV (reference sequence). In DNA form, the CDR3 reads TGTGCCAGCTCCGGGGGGCCCTCTCGGAACACTGAAGCTTTCTTT. Its translation: CASSGGPSRNTEAFF.

The chain recombines TRBV4-1 with TRBJ2-3; a weak D match, TRBD2 (5 bases). The germline V gene encodes CDR1 MGHRA and CDR2 YSYEKL. The CDR3 runs to 14 residues. V was cut by 4 bases and J by 4 bases, with 12 bases left in between. In DNA, the CDR3 is TGCGCCAGCAGCCCCGAGGGCCTTGCAGATACGCAGTATTTT. Translation gives CASSPEGLADTQYF.

This chain uses TRBV21-1 with TRBJ1-2. TRBV21-1 is marked as a pseudogene. This CDR3 contains 16 residues. Here the CDR3 DNA reads TGTGCCAGCAGCAAAAAGGCGGGGGACGAATCTCATGGCTACACCTTC. This sequence encodes CASSKKAGDESHGYTF.

The rearrangement uses TRBV21-1 and TRBJ2-3; TRBD1, the table's D call, was not compared with the DNA. TRBV21-1 is designated a pseudogene. This CDR3 spans 13 amino acids. The DNA for the CDR3 is TGTGCCAGCAGCAACCCGCAGTCAGATACGCAGTATTTT. Protein: CASSNPQSDTQYF.

The V gene is TRBV18, the J gene TRBJ2-3, with unresolved D. Looked up from germline, CDR1 is KGHSH and CDR2 is LQKENI. Trimming removed 3 bases at V and 0 bases at J, with 4 bases between. The CDR3 runs to 13 residues. As DNA, the CDR3 is TGTGCCAGCTCACCCCATAGCACAGATACGCAGTATTTT. Residues: CASSPHSTDTQYF.

The chain is built from TRBV19 and TRBJ2-7; 7 positions match TRBD1. In germline, CDR1 is LNHDA, CDR2 SQIVND (reference sequence). The CDR3 is made up of 14 amino acids. Trimming at V came to 7 bases and at J to 3 bases, leaving 9 bases not matched to a gene. The CDR3 region has the DNA TGTGCCAGTATGAACGACAGGGATGGCTACGAGCAGTACTTC. Its translation is CASMNDRDGYEQYF. The entire variable domain, with the rest obtained from reference TRBV19 and TRBJ2-7, is as follows: DGGITQSPKYLFRKEGQNVTLSCEQNLNHDAMYWYRQDPGQGLRLIYYSQIVNDFQKGDIAEGYSVSREKKESFPLTVTSAQKNPTAFYLCASMNDRDGYEQYFGPGTRLTVT.

The chain employs TRBV25-1 and TRBJ1-1, with D perhaps TRBD1 (6 bases). The CDR3 totals 13 residues. Trimming pared 1 base from V and 6 bases from J, leaving 9 bases between. CDR1 is MGHDK, CDR2 SYGVNS, per germline. In DNA, the CDR3 is TGTGCCAGCAGTGAATGGGGGGGGCCTGAAGCTTTCTTT. This translates into CASSEWGGPEAFF.

CDR3 region: CASSPPDRAYYGYTF. CDR3 coding DNA: TGTGCCAGCTCACCACCGGACAGGGCTTACTATGGCTACACCTTC. The chain uses TRBV18 and TRBJ1-2, with 8 positions matching TRBD1. There are 15 residues in the CDR3. The junction had 3 bases not matched to a gene; V was cut back by 0 bases and J by 3 bases. Germline-derived CDR1 and CDR2 are KGHSH and LQKENI.

This rearrangement joins TRBV7-2 to TRBJ2-5; the D is unclear. Matching the DNA end better, TRBJ2-7 makes the J call doubtful. This CDR3 region has 14 residues. Germline loops: CDR1 SGHTA, CDR2 FQGNSA. In DNA form, the CDR3 reads TGTGCCAGCAGCTTAGCTCTCAACTCCTACGAGCAGTACTTC. Translated, it gives CASSLALNSYEQYF.

This chain links TRBV28 with TRBJ1-5, with D possibly being TRBD1 (6 bases). Germline CDR1 reads MDHEN; CDR2 reads SYDVKM. V lost 3 bases and J 9 bases, leaving 15 bases between the germline ends. The CDR3 is made up of 14 amino acids. The CDR3 reads CASSLGGAGRPQHF. As DNA, the CDR3 is TGTGCCAGCAGTTTGGGGGGGGCAGGGCGGCCCCAGCATTTT.

The chain carries TRBV6-1 and TRBJ2-2; tentative D call: TRBD2 (6 bases). Trimming took 8 bases from V and 7 from J, leaving 17 bases between them. The CDR3 extends over 14 amino acids. Germline CDR1 is MNHNS and CDR2 is SASEGT. This CDR3 reads CASGGSRVSGELFF. CDR3 DNA sequence: TGTGCCAGCGGAGGGTCACGTGTGAGCGGGGAGCTGTTTTTT.

The rearrangement links TRBV20-1 to TRBJ2-5; no clear D gene. Per the germline V gene, CDR1 is DFQATT and CDR2 is SNEGSKA (reference sequence). The CDR3 loop spans 11 amino acids. Trimming stripped 0 bases from V and 6 bases from J, with 5 bases between. The CDR3 region is CSARDSQTQYF. The CDR3 bases are TGCAGTGCTAGAGACTCTCAGACCCAGTACTTC.

This chain links TRBV7-9 with TRBJ2-7; D is possibly TRBD2 (6 bases). V was trimmed by 5 bases and J by 6 bases, leaving 11 bases between them. The CDR3 loop spans 12 amino acids. Germline lookup yields CDR1 SEHNR and CDR2 FQNEAQ (reference sequence). The CDR3 loop is CASSREIGEQYF. The CDR3 region has the DNA TGTGCCAGCAGCCGGGAGATCGGCGAGCAGTACTTC.

Notes on this clone: A junction end diverges from the germline sequence, so it may reflect a read error. This chain joins TRBV7-7 and TRBJ2-3; a weak D match, TRBD2 (6 bases). Germline CDR1 is SSHAT and CDR2 is FNYEAQ (reference sequence). The CDR3 consists of 13 residues. CDR3 nucleotides: TGTGCTAGCAGCTTGGGACTTTCAGATACGCAGTATTTT. Residues: CASSLGLSDTQYF.

This chain links TRBV10-3 with TRBJ1-2; 9 bases map to TRBD1. V gave up 2 bases and J gave up 3 bases; unmatched junction bases: 4. Germline V gene sequence: CDR1 ENHRY, CDR2 SYGVKD. The CDR3 covers 15 residues. CDR3 DNA: TGTGCCATCAGTGAGGGACAGGGGCATGACTATGGCTACACCTTC. Its translation: CAISEGQGHDYGYTF.

This chain links TRBV30 with TRBJ1-2, with a weak D call TRBD1 (5 bases). Germline loops: CDR1 GTSNPN, CDR2 SVGIG (reference sequence). CDR3 size: 17 residues. V was trimmed by 0 bases and J by 6 bases, leaving 23 bases between them. DNA of the CDR3: TGTGCCTGGAGTGTATTAATCTTAGGGGAGGCTTGGAATGGCTACACCTTC. Its translation is CAWSVLILGEAWNGYTF.

The chain employs TRBV30 and TRBJ1-3, with TRBD1 as a possible D gene (6 bases). V lost 0 bases, J lost 2 bases, and 8 bases lay in between. The germline V gene encodes CDR1 GTSNPN and CDR2 SVGIG (reference sequence). This CDR3 spans 14 amino acids. The CDR3 region is CAWSVQGTGNTIYF. CDR3 DNA sequence: TGTGCCTGGAGTGTACAGGGAACTGGAAACACCATATATTTT.